These 21 T cell receptor beta chains were all obtained from the same sample, sequenced in a study of PD-1 blockade in classical Hodgkin lymphoma. Assay: immunoSEQ multiplex PCR; the TCRdb copy retains only in-frame clones and omits some. In the table there are some 38,000 clones, 76% of which are singletons. Every single patient, without exception, relapsed after autologous stem cell transplantation, and brentuximab vedotin exposure varied. The specimen was peripheral blood mononuclear cells (PBMCs), collected at baseline. The source is a human donor with classical Hodgkin lymphoma.

The sample holds a few counts of this clone. J is TRBJ1-1 and V is TRBV30, with no clear D. CDR1 and CDR2 (germline): GTSNPN, SVGIG (reference sequence). CDR3 length equals 12 residues. Between the trimmed V and J ends, which lost 4 bases and 1 base, there was a span of 7 bases. The CDR3 DNA follows: TGTGCCTGGAACCAACGGAACACTGAAGCTTTCTTT. Translated, it gives CAWNQRNTEAFF.

The rearrangement joins TRBV4-3 to TRBJ2-1; 10 bases line up with TRBD2. In germline, CDR1 is LGHNA, CDR2 YSLEER. This CDR3 region has 16 residues. The V segment lost 0 bases and the J segment 7 bases; nucleotides outside the gene matches: 6. CDR3 nucleotides: TGCGCCAGCAGCCAAGATCTAGCGGGAGATCCGAATGAGCAGTTCTTC. Protein: CASSQDLAGDPNEQFF.

The chain carries TRBV6-6 and TRBJ2-5; 7 bases fit TRBD2. The germline V gene encodes CDR1 MNHNY and CDR2 SVGAGI (reference sequence). This CDR3 is built from 15 residues. The J segment lost 7 bases and the V segment lost 6 bases, leaving 14 bases of the junction unmatched. CDR3 nucleotides: TGTGCCAGCAGGCCGCTAGCGGCGGGGGATGCGACCCAGTACTTC. Translated: CASRPLAAGDATQYF.

Of note for this clone: An end of the junction differs from the germline gene, which may be a read error. V is TRBV4-1 and J is TRBJ2-7; D unclear. The CDR3 is 16 residues long. The V gene's germline CDR1 is MGHRA and CDR2 YSYEKL. The chain's CDR3 is CASGQIDLFASYEQYF. The DNA of the CDR3 is TGCGCCAGCGGCCAAATTGATTTATTTGCTTCCTACGAGCAGTACTTC.

The gene calls are TRBV27 and TRBJ2-2; a possible D gene is TRBD2 (7 bases). This CDR3 has 15 residues. V shed 1 base and J shed 6 bases, with 12 bases lying between them. Per the germline V gene, CDR1 is MNHEY and CDR2 is SMNVEV (reference sequence). The CDR3 coding sequence is TGTGCCAGCAGTTTATTGGGAGGGGGTGCCGGGGAGCTGTTTTTT. Protein sequence: CASSLLGGGAGELFF.

The V and J genes are TRBV28 and TRBJ1-1, with 8 bases that match TRBD1. V shed 5 bases, J shed 7 bases, and the junction held 12 bases outside the gene matches. The V gene's germline CDR1 is MDHEN and CDR2 SYDVKM. This CDR3 comprises 15 residues. The CDR3, as DNA: TGTGCCAGCAGTCTTGAGGGACAGGTGGCCCGTGAAGCTTTCTTT. Residues: CASSLEGQVAREAFF.

A single count supports this clone. The rearrangement uses TRBV5-1 and TRBJ2-3, with no clear D. Germline CDR1 SGHRS, CDR2 YFSETQ. The V gene lost 0 bases and the J gene lost 4 bases, with 6 bases spanning the gap. This CDR3 has 13 amino acids. The CDR3 DNA is TGCGCCAGCAGCTTGGGGCCGGCAGATACGCAGTATTTT. Translating gives CASSLGPADTQYF.

The chain joins TRBV10-1 to TRBJ2-5, with D unresolved. Germline CDR1 is WNHNN and CDR2 is SYGVQD (reference sequence). This CDR3 region has 13 residues. V was trimmed by 3 bases and J by 1 base, leaving 6 bases between them. Written as DNA, the CDR3 is TGCGCCAGCAGTGAAAGGCTCCAAGAGACCCAGTACTTC. It specifies CASSERLQETQYF.

The chain has TRBV5-4 and TRBJ2-7, with TRBD1 identical over 7 bases. The V gene end was trimmed by 4 bases and the J gene end by 2 bases; junction bases not matched to a gene: 6. This CDR3 is 14 amino acids long. From germline, CDR1 is SGHNT and CDR2 YYREEE (reference sequence). CDR3 sequence (DNA): TGTGCCAGCAGCGATAGGACAGGAGCCTACGAGCAGTACTTC. It is translated as CASSDRTGAYEQYF.

This chain links TRBV28 with TRBJ2-2, with TRBD1 matching over 8 bases. The ends lost 5 bases at V and 0 bases at J; junction bases unmatched: 11. The germline V gene has CDR1 MDHEN and CDR2 SYDVKM. The CDR3 is 18 residues long. The CDR3 reads CASSRSAGTGSNTGELFF. The CDR3 nucleotides read TGTGCCAGCAGTAGGAGCGCCGGGACAGGCTCGAACACCGGGGAGCTGTTTTTT.

This clone was seen just once. V is TRBV10-3 and J is TRBJ2-3; D ambiguous. V was trimmed by 2 bases and J by 2 bases, leaving 8 bases between them. CDR1 and CDR2 (germline): ENHRY, SYGVKD. The CDR3 extends over 14 amino acids. The CDR3 coding sequence is TGTGCCATCAGTGAGGTTACTTACACAGATACGCAGTATTTT. It translates to CAISEVTYTDTQYF.

There are a few counts of this clone. The chain recombines TRBV6-1 with TRBJ2-1; 10 bases line up with TRBD1. The germline CDR1 and CDR2 sequences are MNHNS and SASEGT. The V segment lost 4 bases and the J segment 0 bases; nucleotides outside the gene matches: 6. This CDR3 has 17 amino acids. The CDR3 spells CASSGGQGVSSYNEQFF. The CDR3 DNA reads as TGTGCCAGCAGTGGCGGACAGGGGGTTAGCTCCTACAATGAGCAGTTCTTC.

The chain carries TRBV14 and TRBJ2-5; 7 positions agree with TRBD2. The CDR3 totals 16 residues. V was clipped by 2 bases and J by 4 bases; unmatched bases: 10. Germline V gene sequence: CDR1 SGHDN, CDR2 FVKESK. CDR3 nucleotides: TGTGCCAGCAGCCAACCTAGGGCGGGAGTGGGAGAGACCCAGTACTTC. Its protein product is CASSQPRAGVGETQYF. Full variable domain (remainder filled in from reference TRBV14 and TRBJ2-5): EAGVTQFPSHSVIEKGQTVTLRCDPISGHDNLYWYRRVMGKEIKFLLHFVKESKQDESGMPNNRFLAERTGGTYSTLKVQPAELEDSGVYFCASSQPRAGVGETQYFGPGTRLLVL.

V is TRBV28 and J is TRBJ1-5; D is possibly TRBD1 (5 bases). CDR1 and CDR2 (germline): MDHEN, SYDVKM. The CDR3 covers 12 residues. V lost 8 bases and J lost 4, with 9 bases in between. The CDR3: CASRDGNQPQHF. The CDR3 DNA is TGTGCCAGCCGGGACGGAAATCAGCCCCAGCATTTT.

The chain combines TRBV6-1 with TRBJ1-2; tentative D call: TRBD1 (6 bases). V was cut by 5 bases and J by 4 bases, with 11 bases left in between. Germline CDR1 reads MNHNS; CDR2 reads SASEGT. The CDR3 length is 13 residues. As DNA, the CDR3 is TGTGCCAGCAGTACGGCCAGGGGCTATGGCTACACCTTC. This codes for CASSTARGYGYTF.

This clone was detected a few times. The chain is built from TRBV2 and TRBJ2-7; the match to TRBD2 covers 14 bases. V shed 4 bases, J shed 2 bases, and the junction held 4 bases outside the gene matches. CDR1 is SNHLY, CDR2 FYNNEI, per germline. CDR3 length equals 16 residues. The CDR3 protein is CASSGTSGRPTYEQYF. Written as DNA, the CDR3 is TGTGCCAGCAGTGGGACTAGCGGGAGGCCGACCTACGAGCAGTACTTC.

This clone was observed a single time. The chain couples TRBV19 to TRBJ2-3; D is undetermined. The V gene lost 2 bases and the J gene lost 1 base, with 13 bases spanning the gap. The CDR3 has 16 residues. Per the germline V gene, CDR1 is LNHDA and CDR2 is SQIVND (reference sequence). CDR3 sequence reads: CASSIRSELGTDTQYF. DNA for the CDR3: TGTGCCAGTAGTATAAGATCGGAGTTGGGCACAGATACGCAGTATTTT.

There are a few counts of this clone. V is TRBV7-2 and J is TRBJ2-7, with 8 bases that match TRBD2. Per germline, CDR1 SGHTA and CDR2 FQGNSA. CDR3 length: 14 residues. V lost 5 bases to trimming and J lost 7 bases; unmatched junction nucleotides: 10. CDR3: CASSQASSGVEQYF. As DNA, the CDR3 is TGTGCCAGCAGCCAAGCTAGTAGCGGGGTTGAGCAGTACTTC.

The rearrangement uses TRBV27 and TRBJ2-7; TRBD1 matches at 8 bases. Germline-derived CDR1 and CDR2 are MNHEY and SMNVEV (reference sequence). This CDR3 has 15 amino acids. The ends lost 7 bases at V and 4 bases at J; junction bases unmatched: 12. The CDR3 nucleotides are TGTGCCAGCAAGATTGGACAGGGTCAAGCGTACGAGCAGTACTTC. Translated, it gives CASKIGQGQAYEQYF.

This clone has a count of ten or more. J is TRBJ2-1 and V is TRBV5-1, with D perhaps TRBD2 (6 bases). CDR3 length: 16 amino acids. The germline CDR1 and CDR2 sequences are SGHRS and YFSETQ. The V end was cut by 0 bases, the J end by 4 bases, with 14 bases between. The CDR3 loop reads CASSLDPAGLYNEQFF. CDR3 nucleotide sequence: TGCGCCAGCAGCTTGGATCCAGCGGGCCTATACAATGAGCAGTTCTTC.

In DNA, the CDR3 is TGTGCCAGCAGCCCCCGGACACTCTCCTACGAGCAGTACTTC. Translated: CASSPRTLSYEQYF. The rearrangement joins TRBV6-6 to TRBJ2-7, with D possibly being TRBD1 (5 bases). Trimming pared 6 bases from V and 0 bases from J, leaving 12 bases between. The CDR3 runs 14 residues. The V gene's germline CDR1 is MNHNY and CDR2 SVGAGI (reference sequence).